Listed below are T cell receptor beta chains from one sample, sequenced in a study of read filtering for tumor transcriptome and immune sequencing. Each CDR3 protein is one row after TCRdb ran MiXCR on the reads. Of fewer than 50,000 distinct CDR3 sequences listed, about an eighth are singletons. Sequencing was carried out using a population of CD138-negative cells sorted from bone marrow. The receptors were gathered from a donor aged 40 or older with multiple myeloma. CDR3s include the opening cysteine and the closing phenylalanine or tryptophan. The order of the fields is V gene, J gene, CDR3 protein.

TRBV29-1	TRBJ2-1	CSVDGGTIDDEQFF
TRBV10-3	TRBJ1-1	CATRDSMNTEAFF
TRBV20-1	TRBJ1-1	CSARHRGTEAYF
TRBV2	TRBJ1-4	CASSRDKARGKLFF
TRBV10-3	TRBJ2-1	CAISGQTSGAPVPYNEQFF
TRBV15	TRBJ2-1	CVTSGGGYVSVNEQLF
TRBV12-3/TRBV12-4	TRBJ2-5	CASRPGQGSETQYF
TRBV28	TRBJ1-4	CASTATNEKLFF
TRBV28	TRBJ1-2	CASSSSRDELYGYTF
TRBV6-2/TRBV6-3	TRBJ2-7	CASSYRLAGGASREQYF
TRBV20-1	TRBJ2-7	CSARRDTNYEQYF
TRBV9	TRBJ1-1	CASSVSPGAPNTEAFF
TRBV18	TRBJ2-5	CASSPARGQETQYF
TRBV28	TRBJ1-4	CASSSQGATNEKLFF
TRBV5-1	TRBJ1-5	CASSPRGQPQHF
TRBV6-5	TRBJ1-6	CASSYTQNSPLHF
TRBV7-9	TRBJ2-1	CASSRDVAGGRDEQFF
TRBV29-1	TRBJ2-2	CSAEPRQTTGELFF
TRBV5-1	TRBJ1-1	CASSPFVENTEAFF
TRBV11-3	TRBJ1-1	CASSLQANTEAFF
TRBV5-6	TRBJ2-3	CASSSYADTQYF
TRBV9	TRBJ2-7	CASSVLAGAGEQYF
TRBV5-6	TRBJ2-3	CASSIGQGTTDTQYF
TRBV29-1	TRBJ2-7	CSARQGTSGRASYEQYF
TRBV5-4	TRBJ2-1	CASSLGGRGFNNGQFF
TRBV29-1	TRBJ1-1	CSVPDTEALF
TRBV27	TRBJ2-7	CASRTRGGYGYEQYF
TRBV20-1	TRBJ2-7	CSARDSAGGYEQYF
TRBV5-1	TRBJ2-7	CASSRRGQGDEQYF
TRBV6-2/TRBV6-3	TRBJ2-7	CASTSPITGYRPYEQYF
TRBV20-1	TRBJ2-7	CSASPASSPLYEQYF
TRBV29-1	TRBJ1-1	CSARTGAGNTEAFF
TRBV20-1	TRBJ2-5	CSAPDPGQGQETQYF
TRBV29-1	TRBJ1-5	CSVGRDFEAPQHF
TRBV25-1	TRBJ2-1	CASSEPGLAPNEQFF
TRBV20-1	TRBJ1-5	CSAGRANQPQHF
TRBV19	TRBJ2-7	CASSIGLAGSNEQYF
TRBV4-2	TRBJ2-1	CASSQVYNEQFF
TRBV3-1	TRBJ2-1	CASSDPGGRSYNEQFF
TRBV28	TRBJ2-5	CASSSPRVGETQYF
TRBV29-1	TRBJ2-5	CSVGQGVTMGKETQYF
TRBV5-8	TRBJ2-3	CVSTPGTSGKGYEDTQYF
TRBV20-1	TRBJ1-4	CSAARTANEKLFF
TRBV12-3/TRBV12-4	TRBJ1-2	CASRQGQQYYGYTF
TRBV5-1	TRBJ2-1	CASSAAPYTGPFTPNNEQFF
TRBV5-1	TRBJ2-6	CASSLNRQGAAGANVLTF
TRBV19	TRBJ2-1	CASRSLGTNNEQFF
TRBV10-3	TRBJ2-1	CAVFSGSLDEQFF
TRBV3-1	TRBJ2-1	CASGPGLPRALNEQFF